Detailed here is one T cell receptor beta chain. Its antigen is unidentified. This record belongs to a study of T cell responses to AZD1222 COVID-19 vaccine. Libraries were prepared by immunoSEQ multiplex PCR; TCRdb keeps only in-frame clonotypes and omits some of them. The profile covers roughly 120,000 clones, with about 88% appearing a single time and over 15% taken by the ten largest. General study results and limits: Dominant at 160-218 and 743-854, vaccine-associated CD4 TCRs also spanned spike.

In germline, CDR1 is SGHRS, CDR2 YFSETQ. The CDR3 contains 20 residues. The V end lost 4 bases, the J end lost 0 bases, and 26 bases lay between the germline ends. Source: peripheral blood, taken on day 0 of AZD1222 vaccination. This TCR was recovered from an adult in good health. This chain links TRBV5-1 with TRBJ1-3; D is perhaps TRBD1 (5 bases). The CDR3 loop reads CASSLTAIGPIISSGNTIYF. CDR3 DNA: TGCGCCAGCAGCCTGACAGCCATCGGACCGATAATTTCCTCTGGAAACACCATATATTTT.